The entry below describes one T cell receptor beta chain. V gave up 4 bases and J gave up 4 bases; unmatched junction bases: 9. This CDR3 spans 16 amino acids. Germline assignment: CDR1 LNHDA and CDR2 SQIVND (reference sequence). The protocol was immunoSEQ multiplex PCR, while the TCRdb copy is restricted to in-frame clones and leaves out a portion. The data hold about 48,000 clones, with about 90% observed a single time. The data are from a study of T cell changes during pregnancy in multiple sclerosis. This specimen was CD4+ T cells from peripheral blood mononuclear cells, taken in the second trimester of pregnancy. This TCR was sampled from a female donor with multiple sclerosis, enrolled in a pregnancy study. The rearrangement uses TRBV19 and TRBJ2-1; 8 bases map to TRBD2. CDR3 sequence: CASSTGGAGGYNEQFF. The CDR3 DNA follows: TGTGCCAGTAGTACTGGGGGGGCGGGAGGTTACAATGAGCAGTTCTTC.